This is a list of T cell receptor beta chains from one sample in a study of cytomegalovirus exposure and HLA in healthy donors. Sequencing used immunoSEQ multiplex PCR; TCRdb keeps in-frame clones, though not all of them. The table has approximately 240,000 clones, around 80% seen once; the top ten hold less than 3.5%. Sequencing used PBMCs. These receptors were taken from a woman aged 60 to 75 in good health and CMV-seropositive. The CDR3 runs from the conserved cysteine through the conserved F or W. The D gene is left open where the match is weak. Not all rows give a size; the values are once, few, many and, for expanded clones, a class.

cdr3_length | clone_size | d_call | j_call | v_call | cdr3_aa | cdr3_nt
14 | NA | TRBD2 | TRBJ2-1 | TRBV6-6 | CASNDETSGREQFF | TGTGCCAGCAACGACGAGACTAGCGGGAGGGAGCAGTTCTTC
14 | NA | NA | TRBJ1-6 | TRBV28 | CASSYTGLNSPLHF | TGTGCCAGCAGTTATACAGGTCTAAATTCACCCCTCCACTTT
12 | NA | NA | TRBJ2-7 | TRBV6-4 | CASTLGLYEQYF | TGTGCCAGCACCCTGGGGCTCTACGAGCAGTACTTC
15 | few | TRBD1 | TRBJ1-6 | TRBV19 | CASSIVGTDYSPLHF | TGTGCCAGTAGTATCGTCGGGACAGATTATTCACCCCTCCACTTT
16 | NA | TRBD2 | TRBJ2-2 | TRBV13 | CASSPGTSGVTGELFF | TGTGCCAGCAGCCCGGGGACTAGCGGGGTCACCGGGGAGCTGTTTTTT
13 | NA | NA | TRBJ1-1 | TRBV18 | CASSPPSYTEAFF | TGTGCCAGCTCACCACCGTCCTACACTGAAGCTTTCTTT
14 | NA | NA | TRBJ1-1 | TRBV18 | CASSPATGNTEAFF | TGTGCCAGCTCACCGGCGACAGGGAACACTGAAGCTTTCTTT
14 | NA | NA | TRBJ1-4 | TRBV27 | CASSTGEANEKLFF | TGTGCCAGCAGTACAGGAGAGGCCAATGAAAAACTGTTTTTT
18 | NA | NA | TRBJ1-3 | TRBV7-6 | CASSLAGYSGTSGNTIYF | TGTGCCAGCAGCTTAGCGGGATACTCGGGAACCTCTGGAAACACCATATATTTT
13 | once | NA | TRBJ1-3 | TRBV7-9 | CASSSYSGNTIYF | TGTGCCAGCAGCAGCTACTCTGGAAACACCATATATTTT
15 | NA | TRBD1 | TRBJ1-4 | TRBV15 | CATSLRQGKNEKLFF | TGTGCCACCAGCCTCCGACAGGGCAAGAATGAAAAACTGTTTTTT
11 | NA | NA | TRBJ1-1 | TRBV7-9 | CSSTGGSSAFF | TGTTCCAGCACCGGGGGAAGTTCGGCTTTCTTT
12 | NA | NA | TRBJ2-1 | TRBV6-6 | CASRGADNEQFF | TGTGCCAGCAGGGGGGCGGACAATGAGCAGTTCTTC
15 | NA | TRBD2 | TRBJ2-1 | TRBV18 | CASTIAGSPYNEQFF | TGTGCCAGCACGATAGCGGGATCACCATACAATGAGCAGTTCTTC
14 | NA | TRBD1 | TRBJ1-6 | TRBV11-2 | CASSQYRGRSPLHF | TGTGCCAGCAGCCAGTACAGGGGAAGGTCACCCCTCCACTTT
15 | NA | NA | TRBJ2-3 | TRBV5-1 | CATSSSRTSTDTQYF | TGCGCCACCTCCTCTTCGCGGACTAGCACAGATACGCAGTATTTT
15 | NA | NA | TRBJ1-5 | TRBV19 | CASSLTTVSNQPQHF | TGTGCCAGTAGTCTGACGACAGTTAGCAATCAGCCCCAGCATTTT
13 | NA | NA | TRBJ2-5 | TRBV27 | CASSFSYQETQYF | TGTGCCAGCAGTTTTTCCTATCAAGAGACCCAGTACTTC
14 | NA | TRBD1 | TRBJ1-1 | TRBV9 | CASSSRQGGTEAFF | TGTGCCAGCAGCTCTCGACAGGGGGGCACTGAAGCTTTCTTT
14 | NA | NA | TRBJ1-1 | TRBV30 | CAWSPPDRGTEAFF | TGTGCCTGGAGTCCCCCAGACCGGGGCACTGAAGCTTTCTTT
16 | NA | NA | TRBJ1-3 | TRBV5-5 | CASSLEGDHSGNTIYF | TGTGCCAGCAGCTTGGAAGGGGATCACTCTGGAAACACCATATATTTT
16 | NA | TRBD2 | TRBJ2-1 | TRBV4-1 | CASSPSLAGARNEQFF | TGCGCCAGCAGCCCATCCCTAGCGGGAGCGAGGAATGAGCAGTTCTTC
16 | few | NA | TRBJ2-3 | TRBV28 | CASSLGQGLSTDTQYF | TGTGCCAGCAGTTTAGGGCAGGGACTTAGCACAGATACGCAGTATTTT
17 | few | TRBD2 | TRBJ2-1 | TRBV11-3 | CASSPGTSGGAYNEQFF | TGTGCCAGCAGCCCCGGGACTAGCGGGGGGGCCTACAATGAGCAGTTCTTC
16 | NA | TRBD1 | TRBJ1-2 | TRBV7-2 | CASSLAIGTANYGYTF | TGTGCCAGCAGCTTAGCTATAGGGACAGCTAACTATGGCTACACCTTC
17 | few | NA | TRBJ1-4 | TRBV15 | CATSRVSQKVVNEKLFF | TGTGCCACCAGCAGAGTTAGCCAGAAAGTAGTTAATGAAAAACTGTTTTTT
14 | NA | TRBD1 | TRBJ1-2 | TRBV28 | CASSLAGQGYGYTF | TGTGCCAGCAGTTTGGCTGGACAGGGCTATGGCTACACCTTC
13 | NA | NA | TRBJ2-7 | TRBV13 | CASNYGGSGEQYF | TGTGCCAGCAACTACGGAGGGTCTGGCGAGCAGTACTTC
18 | once | NA | TRBJ2-7 | TRBV7-2 | CASSLDPRSRASRNEQYF | TGTGCCAGCAGCTTAGACCCTCGTTCGAGGGCATCTCGAAACGAGCAGTACTTC
17 | few | TRBD2 | TRBJ2-3 | TRBV5-1 | CASSLDFRGGDTDTQYF | TGCGCCAGCAGCTTGGATTTCCGCGGGGGGGACACAGATACGCAGTATTTT
14 | few | NA | TRBJ2-7 | TRBV10-3 | CAISESARAGEQYF | TGTGCCATCAGTGAGTCCGCCAGGGCAGGCGAGCAGTACTTC
14 | NA | TRBD1 | TRBJ1-1 | TRBV19 | CASSVTGGNTEAFF | TGTGCCAGTAGTGTGACAGGGGGGAACACTGAAGCTTTCTTT
16 | once | NA | TRBJ2-2 | TRBV18 | CASSYIADLNTGELFF | TGTGCCAGCTCATATATAGCGGACCTGAACACCGGGGAGCTGTTTTTT
15 | once | NA | TRBJ2-2 | TRBV4-2 | CASSQLGGNTGELFF | TGTGCCAGCAGCCAATTAGGCGGAAACACCGGGGAGCTGTTTTTT
17 | NA | TRBD1 | TRBJ2-2 | TRBV7-9 | CASSLSRTGVNTGELFF | TGTGCCAGCAGCTTAAGTCGGACAGGGGTGAACACCGGGGAGCTGTTTTTT
18 | NA | TRBD2 | TRBJ2-7 | TRBV9 | CASSVGSASGRIVYEQYF | TGTGCCAGCAGCGTAGGCAGTGCCAGCGGGAGAATTGTCTACGAGCAGTACTTC
18 | NA | TRBD1 | TRBJ1-6 | TRBV19 | CASSILPPGGMDNSPLHF | TGTGCCAGTAGTATATTACCCCCAGGGGGGATGGATAATTCACCCCTCCACTTT
13 | NA | NA | TRBJ1-2 | TRBV18 | CASSPPQIYGYTF | TGTGCCAGCTCACCACCCCAGATCTATGGCTACACCTTC
13 | once | TRBD1 | TRBJ1-2 | TRBV11-3 | CASSSDRGYGYTF | TGTGCCAGCAGCTCGGACAGGGGGTATGGCTACACCTTC
12 | NA | NA | TRBJ2-3 | TRBV2 | CASSLTEDTQYF | TGTGCCAGCAGTCTGACAGAGGATACGCAGTATTTT
16 | NA | NA | TRBJ2-6 | TRBV10-2 | CASSSSGLRGANVLTF | TGCGCCAGCAGTAGTTCAGGGCTCAGGGGGGCCAACGTCCTGACTTTC
15 | NA | NA | TRBJ2-7 | TRBV7-3 | CASSLNPLSGYEQYF | TGTGCCAGCAGCTTAAACCCCCTCAGCGGCTACGAGCAGTACTTC
15 | once | NA | TRBJ1-2 | TRBV6-4 | CASSDSPRGLYGYTF | TGTGCCAGCAGTGACTCGCCCAGGGGTCTCTATGGCTACACCTTC
11 | few | NA | TRBJ2-7 | TRBV20-1 | CSARDQNEQYF | TGCAGTGCTAGAGATCAGAACGAGCAGTACTTC
13 | NA | NA | TRBJ2-7 | TRBV5-4 | CASNRNGSYEQYF | TGTGCCAGCAACCGAAACGGCTCCTACGAGCAGTACTTC
13 | NA | NA | TRBJ2-3 | TRBV7-9 | CASSFQSTDTQYF | TGTGCCAGCAGCTTTCAAAGCACAGATACGCAGTATTTT
16 | NA | TRBD1 | TRBJ1-1 | TRBV7-9 | CASIVGQGAGVTEAFF | TGTGCCAGCATCGTCGGACAGGGGGCAGGGGTCACTGAAGCTTTCTTT
14 | NA | NA | TRBJ2-5 | TRBV29-1 | CSVEGRLARETQYF | TGCAGCGTCGAGGGTAGGCTAGCACGGGAGACCCAGTACTTC
14 | NA | NA | TRBJ1-1 | TRBV5-1 | CASSRTVEDTEAFF | TGCGCCAGCAGCCGAACCGTGGAGGACACTGAAGCTTTCTTT
16 | NA | NA | TRBJ1-4 | TRBV30 | CAWSASRTDLIEKLFF | TGTGCCTGGAGTGCCTCGAGGACAGACCTAATTGAAAAACTGTTTTTT
16 | NA | NA | TRBJ2-1 | TRBV7-9 | CASSLGAGLSYNEQFF | TGTGCCAGCAGCTTAGGGGCAGGGCTCTCCTACAATGAGCAGTTCTTC
13 | NA | TRBD1 | TRBJ1-4 | TRBV28 | CASSPADREGLFF | TGTGCCAGCAGTCCAGCCGACAGGGAAGGGCTGTTTTTT
14 | NA | TRBD2 | TRBJ2-5 | TRBV9 | CASSVGLAGETQYF | TGTGCCAGCAGCGTGGGGCTAGCGGGGGAGACCCAGTACTTC
13 | NA | NA | TRBJ1-4 | TRBV6-6 | CASSDSGGIKLFF | TGTGCCAGCAGTGACTCCGGGGGGATTAAACTGTTTTTT